This TCR beta chain emerged from a study of OX40 agonist ivuxolimab in advanced cancers. Study-wide context: Ivuxolimab, an agonistic anti-OX40 (CD134) antibody, was given to patients. Among those enrolled, mean age was about 60 years (range roughly 20 to 79) and 82.7% were male. There were three patients with partial responses, one having hepatocellular carcinoma and two cutaneous melanoma.

The table came from immunoSEQ multiplex PCR; TCRdb's copy has only in-frame clones and leaves some out. The sample lists 25,000 to 30,000 clones, about 93% occurring once. Germline V lookup: CDR1 SGHAT, CDR2 FQNNGV. This CDR3 is built from 15 residues. V dropped 1 base and J dropped 3 bases, with 13 bases sitting between them. Overall study findings and caveats: Certain nonresponding patients likewise had low normalized T-cell clonal expansion.

This clone was detected once. Antigen unknown. The V gene is TRBV11-2, the J gene TRBJ2-7; D might be TRBD2 (6 bases). The TCR was taken from an adult with an advanced solid tumor such as melanoma, head and neck, liver or kidney cancer. The specimen was CD4+ or CD8+ T cells sorted from blood, collected in a trial of the OX40 agonist ivuxolimab. The CDR3 is CASSLGRDFDYEQYF. CDR3 nucleotide sequence: TGTGCCAGCAGCTTAGGCCGGGACTTTGACTACGAGCAGTACTTC.